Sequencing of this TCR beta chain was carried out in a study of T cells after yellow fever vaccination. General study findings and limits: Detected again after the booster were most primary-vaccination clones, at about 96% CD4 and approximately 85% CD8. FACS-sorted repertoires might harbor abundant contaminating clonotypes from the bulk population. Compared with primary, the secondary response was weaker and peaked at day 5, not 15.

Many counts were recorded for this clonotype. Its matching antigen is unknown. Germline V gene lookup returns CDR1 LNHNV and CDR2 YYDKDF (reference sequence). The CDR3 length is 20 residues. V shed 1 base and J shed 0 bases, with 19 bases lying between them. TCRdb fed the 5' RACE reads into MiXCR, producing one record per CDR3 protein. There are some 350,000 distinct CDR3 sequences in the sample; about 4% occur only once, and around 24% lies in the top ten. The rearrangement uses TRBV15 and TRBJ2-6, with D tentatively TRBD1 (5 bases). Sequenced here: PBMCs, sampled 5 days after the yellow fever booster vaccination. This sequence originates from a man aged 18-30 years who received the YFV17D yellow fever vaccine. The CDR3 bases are TGTGCCACCAGCAGAGCCCCTAGGGCAGGGTGGTCCTCTGGGGCCAACGTCCTGACTTTC. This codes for CATSRAPRAGWSSGANVLTF.